One sample yielded the 2 T cell receptor beta chains listed below, sequenced in a study of cytomegalovirus exposure and HLA in healthy donors. Vbeta (60) and Jbeta (13) primers were used in the PCR. Profiling relied on immunoSEQ multiplex PCR, and the TCRdb table lists in-frame clones only, not all of them. Of approximately 150,000 clones in the sample, around four fifths are singletons; the top ten hold roughly 1.3%. Material: PBMCs. The receptors originated from a man younger than 40 in good health and CMV-seronegative.

The V gene is TRBV27, the J gene TRBJ2-2; 11 nucleotides align to TRBD1. This CDR3 comprises 17 residues. V lost 3 bases and J lost 0; bases outside the gene matches: 3. CDR1 is MNHEY and CDR2 is SMNVEV in the germline V gene (reference sequence). The CDR3 DNA reads as TGTGCCAGCAGTTTGGTGGGACAGGGGGCGAACACCGGGGAGCTGTTTTTT. This sequence encodes CASSLVGQGANTGELFF.

The chain has TRBV30 and TRBJ1-1; D perhaps matches TRBD1 (6 bases). V was cut by 6 bases and J by 0 bases, with 14 bases left in between. The CDR3 runs 14 residues. The germline V gene has CDR1 GTSNPN and CDR2 SVGIG (reference sequence). The CDR3 bases are TGTGCCTGCTACAGGGAGGGCGTGAACACTGAAGCTTTCTTT. This codes for CACYREGVNTEAFF.